Sequencing of this T cell receptor (beta chain) was carried out in a study of Graves' ophthalmopathy and Graves' hyperthyroidism. Someone took the PBMCs out of 10 ml of fresh peripheral blood. Investigators amplified TCR beta CDR3 regions from RNA transcripts. First-round RT-PCR employed HTBI primers, with a second-round multiplex PCR after it. Via MiXCR, TCRdb re-called the multiplex PCR reads, giving one row per CDR3 protein. The data contain about 210,000 distinct CDR3 sequences, over 25% of them singletons. Germline CDR1 and CDR2: SGHDT and YYEEEE. CDR3 length equals 12 residues. The V end lost 3 bases, the J end lost 6 bases, and 10 bases lay between the germline ends.

The chain couples TRBV5-6 to TRBJ2-7; D unclear. Sequenced input: peripheral blood. The TCR originated in a man aged 50-59 years with Graves' ophthalmopathy. CDR3 residues: CASSSSSGEQYF. The CDR3 DNA follows: TGTGCCAGCAGCTCATCCTCGGGCGAGCAGTACTTC. Together with reference TRBV5-6 and TRBJ2-7, the CDR3 gives the full variable domain: DAGVTQSPTHLIKTRGQQVTLRCSPKSGHDTVSWYQQALGQGPQFIFQYYEEEERQRGNFPDRFSGHQFPNYSSELNVNALLLGDSALYLCASSSSSGEQYFGPGTRLTVT.